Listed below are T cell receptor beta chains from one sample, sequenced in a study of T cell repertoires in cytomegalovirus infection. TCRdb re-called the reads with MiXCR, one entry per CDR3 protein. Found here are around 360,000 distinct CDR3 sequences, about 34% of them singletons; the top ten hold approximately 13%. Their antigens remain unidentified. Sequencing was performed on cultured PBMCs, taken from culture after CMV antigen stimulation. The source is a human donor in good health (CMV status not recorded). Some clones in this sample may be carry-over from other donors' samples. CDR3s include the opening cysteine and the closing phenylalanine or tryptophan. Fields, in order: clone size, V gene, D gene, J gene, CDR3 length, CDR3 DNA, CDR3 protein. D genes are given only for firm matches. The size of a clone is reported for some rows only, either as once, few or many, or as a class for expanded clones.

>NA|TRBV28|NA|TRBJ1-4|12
TGTGCCAGCAGTAAGGACAATGAAAAACTGTTTTTT
CASSKDNEKLFF
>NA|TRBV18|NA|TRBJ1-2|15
TGTGCCAGCTCACCACCCCACACCAGGGTACATGGCTACACCTTC
CASSPPHTRVHGYTF
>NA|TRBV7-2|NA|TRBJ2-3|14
TGTGCCAGCAGCTTAGGCCCGTACACAGATACGCAGTATTTT
CASSLGPYTDTQYF
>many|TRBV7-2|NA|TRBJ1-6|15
TGTGCCAGCAGCCCTGGACCGCTGGGCAATTCACCCCTCCACTTT
CASSPGPLGNSPLHF
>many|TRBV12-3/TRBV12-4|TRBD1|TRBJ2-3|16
TGTGCCAGCAGTTTATCGGACAGGCGCCTCAGGGATACGCAGTATTTT
CASSLSDRRLRDTQYF
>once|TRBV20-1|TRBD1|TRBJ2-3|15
TGCAGTGCTGCGATTCGGACAGGGGGCCCAGATACGCAGTATTTT
CSAAIRTGGPDTQYF
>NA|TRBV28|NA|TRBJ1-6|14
TGTGCCAGCCAGGGCCCGGGGGGGACTTCACCCCTCCACTTT
CASQGPGGTSPLHF
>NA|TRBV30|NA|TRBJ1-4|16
TGTGCCTGGAGTGTACGGCGGGGGCAGAAGAATGAAAAACTGTTTTTT
CAWSVRRGQKNEKLFF
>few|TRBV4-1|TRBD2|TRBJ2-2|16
TGCGCCAGCAGCCAAGAACGGCAGGGAGGGACCGGGGAGCTGTTTTTT
CASSQERQGGTGELFF
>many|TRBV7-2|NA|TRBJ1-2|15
TGTGCCAGCAGCCTCCTGTGGAGTTCCAACAGGGGCTACACCTTC
CASSLLWSSNRGYTF
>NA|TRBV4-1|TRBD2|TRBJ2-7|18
TGCGCCAGCAGCCAAGAGTTAGCGGGACAAGGATGGGCCTACGAGCAGTACTTC
CASSQELAGQGWAYEQYF